This T cell receptor beta chain was observed in a study of OX40 agonist ivuxolimab in advanced cancers. Background on the study: A diagnosis of hepatocellular carcinoma, melanoma, renal cell or head and neck cancer was present in dose-escalation patients.

Here immunoSEQ multiplex PCR was the method, and the copy in TCRdb shows in-frame clones only, minus some. This table has 60,000 to 70,000 clones, roughly four fifths appearing once. This clone was detected only once. The antigen remains undetermined. Unmatched junction bases numbered 8, after V lost 3 bases and J lost 12 bases. In germline, CDR1 is LNHDA, CDR2 SQIVND (reference sequence). The CDR3 has 14 residues. General study results and limits: More expanded clones were seen, on average, in CD8+ T cells than in CD4+. Researchers did not determine the expanded peripheral T cells' antigen specificity.

This chain connects TRBV19 to TRBJ2-1; 10 nucleotides agree with TRBD2. This clonotype was obtained from an adult with an advanced solid tumor such as melanoma, head and neck, liver or kidney cancer. Sequenced here: CD4+ or CD8+ T cells sorted from blood, sampled in a trial of the OX40 agonist ivuxolimab. As DNA, the CDR3 is TGTGCCAGTAGTATCTCAGCGGGAGGGCCGTGGCAGTTCTTC. Residues: CASSISAGGPWQFF.